The 16 T cell receptor beta chains below were found in one sample sequenced in a study of blood T cell repertoires in COVID-19. Here immunoSEQ multiplex PCR was the method, and the copy in TCRdb shows in-frame clones only, minus some. The sample contains some 230,000 clones, approximately 83% of which appear only once. Sequencing was performed on PBMCs or T cells enriched from blood (not recorded which). The receptors shown here come from a woman in her forties with acute COVID-19.

The genes are TRBV20-1 and TRBJ1-1; 7 bases fit TRBD1. The CDR3 totals 11 residues. V was pared by 4 bases and J by 4 bases, with 0 bases of the junction left unmatched. Germline assignment: CDR1 DFQATT and CDR2 SNEGSKA (reference sequence). CDR3 sequence: CSATGGTEAFF. The CDR3 coding sequence is TGCAGTGCTACAGGGGGCACTGAAGCTTTCTTT.

CDR3 region: CASTRGGAYNEQFF. Here the CDR3 DNA reads TGCGCCAGCACGCGCGGGGGGGCCTACAATGAGCAGTTCTTC. The V call is TRBV10-2, the J call TRBJ2-1; TRBD2 aligns across 9 bases. The CDR3 spans 14 residues. Per the germline V gene, CDR1 is WSHSY and CDR2 is SAAADI. V was clipped by 7 bases and J by 2 bases; unmatched bases: 3.

This clone showed up just a few times. The rearrangement joins TRBV30 to TRBJ1-1; the D gene is possibly TRBD1 (5 bases). CDR1 and CDR2 (germline): GTSNPN, SVGIG (reference sequence). The CDR3 loop spans 14 amino acids. The V gene lost 0 bases and the J gene lost 8 bases, with 16 bases spanning the gap. The CDR3 sequence is CAWSVGGTTAEAFF. CDR3 in DNA: TGTGCCTGGAGTGTTGGGGGGACGACAGCAGAAGCTTTCTTT.

A few counts support this clone. The chain carries TRBV7-3 and TRBJ2-7; D not certain. CDR1 is SGHTA, CDR2 FQGTGA, per germline. The V end lost 5 bases, the J end lost 3 bases, and 5 bases lay between the germline ends. This CDR3 region has 11 residues. CDR3 coding DNA: TGTGCCAGCAGCCCTAACTACGAGCAGTACTTC. It yields the protein CASSPNYEQYF.

The chain employs TRBV19 and TRBJ1-5; perhaps TRBD1 as D (6 bases). This CDR3 comprises 14 residues. The ends were cut back, 5 bases at V and 7 bases at J, with 15 bases in the middle. The germline gives CDR1 LNHDA, CDR2 SQIVND (reference sequence). CDR3: CASSLQGKGQPQHF. The CDR3 DNA is TGTGCCAGTAGTCTTCAGGGGAAGGGACAGCCCCAGCATTTT.

The genes are TRBV18 and TRBJ1-2; tentatively, D is TRBD1 (5 bases). The length of the CDR3 is 12 residues. Between the trimmed V and J ends, which lost 8 bases and 2 bases, there was a span of 9 bases. Germline V gives CDR1 KGHSH, CDR2 LQKENI. The CDR3 sequence is CASTTANYGYTF. For the CDR3, the DNA is TGTGCCAGCACGACAGCGAACTATGGCTACACCTTC.

The chain combines TRBV28 with TRBJ1-2, with D perhaps TRBD1 (5 bases). Trimming cost V 8 bases and J 4 bases, with 14 bases left between them. The CDR3 extends over 13 amino acids. The germline gives CDR1 MDHEN, CDR2 SYDVKM. CDR3 in DNA: TGTGCCAGCTTCGAACGGGGGTTCTATGGCTACACCTTC. Protein product: CASFERGFYGYTF.

The V and J genes are TRBV4-1 and TRBJ2-1; 11 bases fit TRBD2. Losses at the gene ends were 1 base for V and 8 bases for J; bases not matched to a gene: 4. The germline V gene encodes CDR1 MGHRA and CDR2 YSYEKL. The CDR3 contains 15 residues. The CDR3 sequence is CASSQALAGVDEQFF. The DNA for the CDR3 is TGCGCCAGCAGCCAAGCACTAGCGGGAGTGGATGAGCAGTTCTTC.

This clone was detected once. The chain joins TRBV4-3 to TRBJ1-5, with TRBD1 as a possible D gene (6 bases). Deletions cut 0 bases from V and 2 bases from J, with 17 bases between. This CDR3 region has 18 residues. Germline CDR1 LGHNA, CDR2 YSLEER. CDR3 in DNA: TGCGCCAGCAGCCAAGAGCACAGGGATGGGAGACGCAATCAGCCCCAGCATTTT. Translation gives CASSQEHRDGRRNQPQHF.

The J gene is TRBJ1-1, the V gene TRBV9; D gene unclear. V gave up 3 bases and J gave up 5 bases, with 11 bases separating them. The CDR3 has 13 amino acids. Germline CDR1 and CDR2: SGDLS and YYNGEE. CDR3 in amino acids: CASSAPSQTEAFF. CDR3 bases: TGTGCCAGCAGCGCGCCAAGTCAGACTGAAGCTTTCTTT.

CDR3 nucleotides: TGTGCCAGTAGTCCCCGGGACAGGGGGCTTGGTTCACCCCTCCACTTT. The encoded protein is CASSPRDRGLGSPLHF. The rearrangement joins TRBV19 to TRBJ1-6; 12 bases align to TRBD1. Trimming cost V 5 bases and J 9 bases; bases outside gene matches: 8. The CDR3 loop spans 16 amino acids. Germline CDR1 LNHDA, CDR2 SQIVND (reference sequence).

CDR3 nucleotide sequence: TGCAGTGCTAGTCTTACCGGGACAGGGGGCTCGAATCAGCCCCAGCATTTT. Amino acids: CSASLTGTGGSNQPQHF. The V and J genes are TRBV20-1 and TRBJ1-5; 12 bases match TRBD1. With V trimmed by 3 bases and J by 4 bases, 10 bases remained unmatched. Germline V gene lookup returns CDR1 DFQATT and CDR2 SNEGSKA (reference sequence). There are 17 residues in the CDR3.

This clone appeared many times. The genes are TRBV7-7 and TRBJ2-7, with 7 bases identical to TRBD2. The junction had 11 bases not matched to a gene; V was cut back by 5 bases and J by 4 bases. CDR1 is SSHAT, CDR2 FNYEAQ, per germline (reference sequence). This CDR3 spans 15 amino acids. The CDR3 sequence is CASSPTPGLSYEQYF. CDR3 bases: TGTGCCAGCAGCCCAACGCCGGGACTATCATACGAGCAGTACTTC. The variable domain in full, completed from reference TRBV7-7 and TRBJ2-7, reads GAGVSQSPRYKVTKRGQDVTLRCDPISSHATLYWYQQALGQGPEFLTYFNYEAQPDKSGLPSDRFSAERPEGSISTLTIQRTEQRDSAMYRCASSPTPGLSYEQYFGPGTRLTVT.

The chain employs TRBV18 and TRBJ1-2; 7 bases agree with TRBD1. The V segment lost 3 bases and the J segment 4 bases; nucleotides outside the gene matches: 14. Germline V lookup: CDR1 KGHSH, CDR2 LQKENI. The CDR3 runs to 17 residues. CDR3 residues: CASSPRSDRALIYGYTF. In nucleotides, the CDR3 is TGTGCCAGCTCACCTCGAAGCGACAGGGCCCTAATCTATGGCTACACCTTC.

V gene TRBV5-5 combines with J gene TRBJ2-1; 7 bases agree with TRBD2. J was trimmed by 0 bases and V by 1 base; bases with no gene match: 1. This CDR3 contains 15 residues. Germline V gives CDR1 SGHKS, CDR2 YYEKEE (reference sequence). The CDR3 region has the DNA TGTGCCAGCAGCTTGTCGGGAGGCTCCTACAATGAGCAGTTCTTC. Translated, it gives CASSLSGGSYNEQFF.

V and J are TRBV19 and TRBJ1-2, with D hard to call. V lost 4 bases to trimming and J lost 6 bases, with 6 bases between them. This CDR3 comprises 11 residues. Germline assignment: CDR1 LNHDA and CDR2 SQIVND (reference sequence). This chain's CDR3 is CASSTTNGYTF. DNA of the CDR3: TGTGCCAGTAGTACGACAAATGGCTACACCTTC.